The next 14 T cell receptor beta chains were all read from a single sample in a study of blood T cells in healthy people across ages. Then a second PCR, running about 7 to 11 cycles, was carried out with a sample-barcoded 5' primer and a J-beta primer mix. TCRdb passed the 5' RACE reads through MiXCR, listing each CDR3 protein once. The sample holds approximately 960,000 distinct CDR3 sequences, just under 30% seen once. The sample also formed part of further work on T cells of mothers and their children.

The sequencing sample was made of blood. These receptor sequences come from a woman aged 40 to 50 in good health.

This clonotype was observed at least ten times. The chain joins TRBV20-1 to TRBJ1-1; TRBD1 is a possible D gene (5 bases). Germline lookup yields CDR1 DFQATT and CDR2 SNEGSKA (reference sequence). This CDR3 contains 11 residues. Between the trimmed V and J ends, which lost 3 bases and 10 bases, there was a span of 12 bases. The CDR3 sequence is CSASQGRSAFF. The CDR3 DNA reads as TGCAGTGCTAGTCAGGGCCGGTCAGCTTTCTTT.

The sample holds many counts of this clonotype. The junction differs from germline at one of its ends, possibly a read error. V gene TRBV7-2 combines with J gene TRBJ2-5, with D possibly matching TRBD2 (7 bases). The germline V gene encodes CDR1 SGHTA and CDR2 FQGNSA. The CDR3 is 14 amino acids. The CDR3 loop reads CASSWGGLGETQYF. CDR3 sequence (DNA): TGCGCCAGCAGCTGGGGGGGCCTGGGGGAGACCCAGTACTTC.

This clonotype was found many times. V and J are TRBV5-1 and TRBJ2-7, with TRBD2 as a possible D gene (6 bases). Germline V gives CDR1 SGHRS, CDR2 YFSETQ. Trimming cost V 4 bases and J 4 bases, with 21 bases left between them. The CDR3 runs to 16 residues. The CDR3 here is CASSLGGSSPAYEQYF. The CDR3 nucleotides are TGCGCCAGCAGCCTGGGGGGTTCCTCCCCGGCTTACGAGCAGTACTTC. The variable domain in full, with the rest retrieved from reference TRBV5-1 and TRBJ2-7, is KAGVTQTPRYLIKTRGQQVTLSCSPISGHRSVSWYQQTPGQGLQFLFEYFSETQRNKGNFPGRFSGRQFSNSRSEMNVSTLELGDSALYLCASSLGGSSPAYEQYFGPGTRLTVT.

The CDR3 loop is CASSDPAGVQETQYF. In DNA, the CDR3 is TGTGCCAGCAGCGATCCGGCGGGGGTCCAAGAGACCCAGTACTTC. V usage is TRBV9 and J usage is TRBJ2-5, with 7 positions matching TRBD2. The V gene's germline CDR1 is SGDLS and CDR2 YYNGEE. V trimming: 3 bases; J trimming: 1 base; junction bases outside the gene matches: 6. This CDR3 is 15 amino acids long. Combining the CDR3 with reference TRBV9 and TRBJ2-5 gives the whole variable domain DSGVTQTPKHLITATGQRVTLRCSPRSGDLSVYWYQQSLDQGLQFLIQYYNGEERAKGNILERFSAQQFPDLHSELNLSSLELGDSALYFCASSDPAGVQETQYFGPGTRLLVL.

This clonotype was observed a handful of times. The chain recombines TRBV11-2 with TRBJ1-2; 8 nucleotides match TRBD1. Losses at the gene ends were 5 bases for V and 4 bases for J; bases not matched to a gene: 6. This CDR3 has 14 amino acids. Germline CDR1 is SGHAT and CDR2 is FQNNGV. Here the CDR3 reads CASSSPGTGYGYTF. For the CDR3, the DNA is TGTGCCAGCAGCAGCCCCGGGACAGGCTATGGCTACACCTTC.

A few counts support this clonotype. The chain recombines TRBV28 with TRBJ1-2; no reliable D call. CDR3 size: 16 residues. Between the trimmed V and J ends, which lost 3 bases and 4 bases, there was a span of 18 bases. Germline CDR1 reads MDHEN; CDR2 reads SYDVKM. The CDR3 nucleotides read TGTGCCAGCAGTTTTAGTGCCGGGGTAGTCTCCTATGGCTACACCTTC. Amino acid sequence: CASSFSAGVVSYGYTF.

This clonotype showed up just a few times. The chain uses TRBV28 and TRBJ1-5; tentatively, D is TRBD1 (6 bases). The V and J ends lost 5 bases and 1 base respectively, with 12 bases between them. This CDR3 spans 15 amino acids. Germline CDR1 and CDR2: MDHEN and SYDVKM. In DNA, the CDR3 is TGTGCCAGCAGTCTCTCCGGGACAAGCAATCAGCCCCAGCATTTT. Amino acids: CASSLSGTSNQPQHF.

The rearrangement links TRBV2 to TRBJ2-3; a possible D gene is TRBD2 (5 bases). Germline values: CDR1 SNHLY, CDR2 FYNNEI. This CDR3 comprises 14 residues. Trimming took off 7 bases at V and 3 bases at J, with 14 bases between the two ends. CDR3 sequence reads: CASTTGFTTDTQYF. The CDR3, as DNA: TGTGCCAGCACCACGGGGTTCACGACAGATACGCAGTATTTT.

The V gene is TRBV27, the J gene TRBJ1-5; 9 bases line up with TRBD1. CDR3 length: 17 residues. The germline gives CDR1 MNHEY, CDR2 SMNVEV (reference sequence). V lost 0 bases to trimming and J lost 7 bases; unmatched junction nucleotides: 10. CDR3: CASSLSYRTGALQPQHF. Written as DNA, the CDR3 is TGTGCCAGCAGTTTATCATATAGGACAGGGGCTTTGCAGCCCCAGCATTTT.

The V call is TRBV6-6, the J call TRBJ2-7; 7 nucleotides align to TRBD1. Trimming removed 9 bases from V and 12 bases from J; junction bases left unmatched: 26. Germline V gene lookup returns CDR1 MNHNY and CDR2 SVGAGI (reference sequence). The CDR3 loop spans 16 amino acids. The CDR3 coding sequence is TGTGCCAGGAGAGGCGACAGGGCCGAAAGAGGGGAGACCCTGTACTTC. Residues: CARRGDRAERGETLYF.

This clonotype has a handful of counts. V is TRBV20-1 and J is TRBJ1-3; no clear D. Germline values: CDR1 DFQATT, CDR2 SNEGSKA (reference sequence). V was pared by 5 bases and J by 3 bases, with 14 bases between. The CDR3 has 14 amino acids. The CDR3 nucleotides are TGCAGTGCTCCACCGGCGGGAGGTGGAAACACCATATATTTT. Translating gives CSAPPAGGGNTIYF.

The J gene is TRBJ1-4, the V gene TRBV4-1; D ambiguous. The CDR3 totals 15 residues. Germline loops: CDR1 MGHRA, CDR2 YSYEKL. V was cut by 4 bases and J by 8 bases, with 17 bases left in between. CDR3 nucleotide sequence: TGCGCCAGCAGCCGTACTAGGGAGGAAAGGGAAAAACTGTTTTTT. Translation: CASSRTREEREKLFF.

This clonotype was counted between two and nine times. J is TRBJ1-2 and V is TRBV7-2, with D possibly matching TRBD1 (5 bases). The germline V gene encodes CDR1 SGHTA and CDR2 FQGNSA. The CDR3 is made up of 13 amino acids. V shed 5 bases and J shed 8 bases, with 15 bases lying between them. The CDR3 DNA follows: TGTGCCAGCAGCCAGGGCGGCGCAAGGGGCTACACCTTC. Its translation: CASSQGGARGYTF. The complete variable domain, with remaining parts taken from reference TRBV7-2 and TRBJ1-2, reads GAGVSQSPSNKVTEKGKDVELRCDPISGHTALYWYRQSLGQGLEFLIYFQGNSAPDKSGLPSDRFSAERTGGSVSTLTIQRTQQEDSAVYLCASSQGGARGYTFGSGTRLTVV.

V and J are TRBV3-1 and TRBJ1-3, with D possibly matching TRBD1 (6 bases). Germline CDR1 is LGHDT and CDR2 is YNNKEL (reference sequence). Trimming took off 4 bases at V and 2 bases at J, with 12 bases between the two ends. The CDR3 has 15 residues. The CDR3 DNA reads as TGTGCCAGCAGCCGGGGGCAGAAGACTGGAAACACCATATATTTT. It specifies CASSRGQKTGNTIYF.